A selection of T cell receptor beta chains follows, all from one sample in a study of T cell responses to AZD1222 COVID-19 vaccine. Repertoires were generated with immunoSEQ multiplex PCR, while TCRdb's copy carries only in-frame clones and drops some. The sample shows 150,000 to 200,000 clones, approximately 94% of them seen only once. The sequencing used peripheral blood, collected on day 0 of AZD1222 vaccination. The receptors were gathered from an adult in good health. Each CDR3 is given with its conserved first and last residue.

TRBV28 | CASSLPGQGFDTQYF
TRBV27 | CASLGGRAGGGYTF
TRBV6-5 | CASSYRDPGPYEQYF
TRBV6-5 | CASSYSADTGNTIYF
TRBV6-1 | CASSEGGRASDTQYF
TRBV7-6 | CASSTRTLASFTDTQYF
TRBV3-1/TRBV3-2 | CASSQRGYNEQFF
TRBV19 | CASRGLPDTQYF
TRBV7-9 | CASSLVSGMGYTF
TRBV19 | CASSSTAARNEQFF
TRBV11-3 | CASSLAARPYEQYF
TRBV7-9 | CASRTGQYNSPLHF